This TCR beta chain was captured in a study of CD8 T cells in Susac syndrome. Random-hexamer reverse transcription was applied to about 0.45 to 1 ug RNA. By means of immunoSEQ multiplex PCR, TCR beta CDR3 spanning 54 Vbeta and 13 Jbeta underwent amplification. TCRdb re-called the immunoSEQ multiplex PCR reads with MiXCR, one entry per CDR3 protein. The table lists 200,000 to 250,000 distinct CDR3 sequences, roughly 96% of them singletons. This clonotype was observed a single time. The germline V gene encodes CDR1 SNHLY and CDR2 FYNNEI. This CDR3 has 14 residues. Trimming cost V 10 bases and J 9 bases, with 19 bases left between them. The authors sequenced TCR beta from blood CD8+ and CD4+ T cells. It was negative isolation that provided the CD8+ and CD4+ T cells, whereas TEMRA cells were enriched by FACS.

The genes are TRBV2 and TRBJ2-6, with D perhaps TRBD2 (6 bases). The receptor's source is a human donor with multiple sclerosis. Sequenced: CD4+ T cells from PBMCs. The CDR3 DNA reads TGTGCCACCAAGACTAGTGTGTTGAGCAACGTCCTGACTTTC. Amino acids: CATKTSVLSNVLTF.